Below, 24 T cell receptor beta chains from the same sample are listed, as sequenced in a study of tumor and adjacent non-tumor tissue in lung cancer. No cell sorting was done before RNA was extracted from the tissue. Distant lung tissue was collected more than 3 cm away from the tumor edge. TCRbeta libraries were built with three rounds of nested PCR, modified from ARM-PCR. TCRdb re-derived calls from the multiplex PCR reads in MiXCR, one entry per CDR3 protein. The sample has 90,000 to 100,000 distinct CDR3 sequences, roughly 78% seen once. Sequenced sample: distant non-tumor lung tissue. The origin of the receptors is a man in his 60s with small cell lung cancer.

This chain connects TRBV28 to TRBJ1-2, with D uncertain. This CDR3 region has 14 residues. V shed 11 bases and J shed 4 bases, with 20 bases lying between them. The germline V gene encodes CDR1 MDHEN and CDR2 SYDVKM. The CDR3 region is CAVQRPAVIYGYTF. CDR3 sequence (DNA): TGTGCCGTACAGCGGCCAGCCGTTATCTATGGCTACACCTTC.

This clonotype appeared a single time. This sequence joins TRBV20-1 and TRBJ2-3; 11 bases map to TRBD2. CDR3 length: 13 amino acids. Germline values: CDR1 DFQATT, CDR2 SNEGSKA (reference sequence). The V gene end was trimmed by 6 bases and the J gene end by 8 bases; junction bases not matched to a gene: 7. The DNA for the CDR3 is TGCAGTGCCCCTACTAGCGGGAGAGGTACGCAGTATTTT. Translation gives CSAPTSGRGTQYF.

This clonotype was seen ten or more times. The CDR3 DNA reads as TGCAGCGTAGGTGGGACTAGCTACACAGATACGCAGTATTTT. Its protein is CSVGGTSYTDTQYF. J is TRBJ2-3 and V is TRBV29-1, with 9 bases lining up with TRBD2. This CDR3 contains 14 residues. CDR1 and CDR2 (germline): SQVTM, ANQGSEA. V gave up 6 bases and J gave up 2 bases; unmatched junction bases: 6.

This clonotype has only a few counts. At one boundary the junction diverges from the germline segment, which might be a read error. This rearrangement joins TRBV20-1 to TRBJ1-3; 7 positions agree with TRBD1. The CDR3 is 14 amino acids. Germline V gene lookup returns CDR1 DFQATT and CDR2 SNEGSKA (reference sequence). The CDR3 reads CSVKGAPSGNTIYF. The CDR3 DNA is TGCAGTGTTAAGGGGGCCCCCTCTGGGAACACCATATATTTT.

Note on this clonotype: The DNA is left out, because the CDR3 cannot be placed on it with certainty; the CDR3 is given as TCRdb lists it. V usage is TRBV5-6 and J usage is TRBJ1-1; TRBD1, the table's D call, lacks a check against the DNA. A total of 13 residues make up the CDR3, ends included. Germline V gene data show CDR1 as SGHDT and CDR2 as YYEEEE. The CDR3 is CASSFGRGTETFF.

This chain links TRBV10-2 with TRBJ2-2; weak D call: TRBD2 (6 bases). CDR3 length equals 15 residues. Trimming removed 10 bases at V and 0 bases at J, with 15 bases between. From germline, CDR1 is WSHSY and CDR2 SAAADI. CDR3 residues: CANNPGLANTGELFF. The CDR3 coding sequence is TGCGCCAACAATCCGGGACTTGCGAACACCGGGGAGCTGTTTTTT.

A word on this clonotype: Given a much more abundant clone one base away, this may be a read error. The chain combines TRBV7-9 with TRBJ1-4; 8 positions agree with TRBD1. This CDR3 has 14 amino acids. Germline V gene data show CDR1 as SEHNR and CDR2 as FQNEAQ (reference sequence). This CDR3 reads CASNLGQGGEKLFF. DNA for the CDR3: TGTGCCAGCAACTTAGGACAGGGTGGCGAAAAACTGTTTTTT.

Concerning this clonotype itself: In this CDR3 the conserved last residue, phenylalanine or tryptophan, is missing, so a read error is likely. V is TRBV11-3 and J is TRBJ2-1; D could derive from TRBD1 or TRBD2 (5 bases each). The CDR3 spans 14 residues. Germline V CDR1 and CDR2: SGHNT, YENEEA. In DNA form, the CDR3 reads TGTGCCAGCGGCTGGGGGAGCTCCTACAATGGGCAGTTCCTC. This codes for CASGWGSSYNGQFL.

Remarks on this clonotype: At one end, the junction sequence differs from germline, possibly due to a read error. The genes are TRBV11-3 and TRBJ1-4, with 8 nucleotides matching TRBD1. CDR1 SGHNT and CDR2 YENEEA come from the germline V gene. This CDR3 is built from 15 residues. The CDR3 region is CARVSEGQGREKLLF. The CDR3 DNA reads as TGTGCCAGAGTATCTGAAGGACAGGGACGTGAAAAACTGCTTTTC. The entire variable domain, with the rest obtained from reference TRBV11-3 and TRBJ1-4, is as follows: EAGVVQSPRYKIIEKKQPVAFWCNPISGHNTLYWYLQNLGQGPELLIRYENEEAVDDSQLPKDRFSAERLKGVDSTLKIQPAELGDSAVYLCARVSEGQGREKLLFGSGTQLSVL.

As to this clonotype: A read error may produce the germline difference seen at one junction end. The rearrangement uses TRBV7-9 and TRBJ1-2; a possible D gene is TRBD1 (6 bases). This CDR3 contains 16 residues. Germline CDR1 is SEHNR and CDR2 is FQNEAQ (reference sequence). The CDR3 sequence is CANSTIRDTQPYGYTF. CDR3 DNA sequence: TGTGCCAACAGCACGATTCGGGACACCCAACCCTATGGCTACACCTTC. The complete variable domain, with remaining parts taken from reference TRBV7-9 and TRBJ1-2, reads DTGVSQNPRHKITKRGQNVTFRCDPISEHNRLYWYRQTLGQGPEFLTYFQNEAQLEKSRLLSDRFSAERPKGSFSTLEIQRTEQGDSAMYLCANSTIRDTQPYGYTFGSGTRLTVV.

The chain couples TRBV6-6 to TRBJ1-6; no firm D call. Germline V lookup: CDR1 MNHNY, CDR2 SVGAGI (reference sequence). This CDR3 spans 15 amino acids. The germline V and J ends were trimmed by 6 bases and 6 bases, with 15 bases remaining between them. Here the CDR3 DNA reads TGTGCCAGCAGCCACGTAAGCAGCGGTAATTCACCCCTCCACTTT. Encoded protein: CASSHVSSGNSPLHF.

As concerns this clonotype: The junction shows a germline mismatch at one end, possibly a read error. This chain links TRBV12-3 or TRBV12-4 with TRBJ2-6; maybe TRBD1 (5 bases). CDR3 size: 14 residues. The CDR3 region has the DNA TGTGCCAGCAGTTCGTTCTCTGGGGCCAACGTCCTGGCTTTC. It encodes CASSSFSGANVLAF.

As to this clonotype: This CDR3 is missing its conserved last phenylalanine or tryptophan, likely due to a read error. The limits of the CDR3 on the DNA are not certain, so only TCRdb's listed CDR3 is given. The rearrangement uses TRBV6-1 and TRBJ2-3; TRBD1 is taken as the D call from the table, unchecked against the DNA. In germline, CDR1 is MNHNS, CDR2 SASEGT. From its first to its last residue, the CDR3 has 14 amino acids. CDR3 in amino acids: CASSELGAEDTLYI.

To note about this clonotype: Sequence at one end of the junction differs from germline and may be a read error. The chain recombines TRBV5-6 with TRBJ2-1; 7 bases match TRBD2. Germline CDR1 and CDR2: SGHDT and YYEEEE. The CDR3 extends over 12 amino acids. CDR3 amino acids: CVSSLLSGKQSF. Here the CDR3 DNA reads TGTGTCAGCAGCCTGCTCAGCGGGAAGCAGTCCTTC. The full variable domain, with the rest looked up from reference TRBV5-6 and TRBJ2-1, is DAGVTQSPTHLIKTRGQQVTLRCSPKSGHDTVSWYQQALGQGPQFIFQYYEEEERQRGNFPDRFSGHQFPNYSSELNVNALLLGDSALYLCVSSLLSGKQSFGPGTRLTVL.

With regard to this clonotype: A much larger clone differs from this one at a single base, so this may be a read error. The chain recombines TRBV5-1 with TRBJ2-1; a possible D gene is TRBD2 (6 bases). Germline CDR1 SGHRS, CDR2 YFSETQ. The CDR3 contains 15 residues. CDR3 sequence: CGSSLEGSGYNEQFF. DNA for the CDR3: TGCGGCAGCAGCTTGGAGGGTAGCGGATACAATGAGCAGTTCTTC.

Concerning this clonotype itself: Its ends do not fully match the called genes, so a read error is possible. The chain has TRBV11-2 and TRBJ2-1; D unresolved. Germline CDR1 and CDR2: SGHAT and FQNNGV. This CDR3 spans 14 amino acids. The CDR3 DNA sequence: TGTGCCAGCAGCCTAGAACCGGGCCACAATGAGCAGTTCTTC. It specifies CASSLEPGHNEQFF.

Concerning this clonotype: This may arise from a read error, as a much more abundant clone is one base away. The rearrangement links TRBV5-1 to TRBJ2-3; D not resolved. This CDR3 contains 12 residues. The germline V gene has CDR1 SGHRS and CDR2 YFSETQ. DNA for the CDR3: TGCGCCAGCAGGTCCATCACAAATACGCAGTATTTT. This gives the protein CASRSITNTQYF.

Regarding this clonotype: One end of the junction does not line up with germline, which may come from a read error. The rearrangement links TRBV11-2 to TRBJ2-1; 8 nucleotides agree with TRBD2. Germline CDR1 is SGHAT and CDR2 is FQNNGV. This CDR3 is built from 16 residues. The CDR3 sequence: CVSSRGGSTALHEQFF. DNA of the CDR3: TGTGTCAGCAGCCGGGGGGGTAGTACGGCCCTCCATGAACAGTTCTTC.

Concerning this clonotype itself: Germline is not matched at one junction end, which may reflect a read error. The CDR3 bases are TGCAGCGCGTTAACCTGGGGGGGGGGCACAGATATGCAGTATTTT. Its protein is CSALTWGGGTDMQYF. The rearrangement uses TRBV29-1 and TRBJ2-3, with D possibly TRBD2 on 7 matching bases. The germline V gene encodes CDR1 SQVTM and CDR2 ANQGSEA. The CDR3 length is 15 residues.

Worth noting for this clonotype: A read error is possible here, since a much larger clone lies one base away. The J gene is TRBJ2-1, the V gene TRBV30; 7 nucleotides match TRBD1. Germline V lookup: CDR1 GTSNPN, CDR2 SVGIG (reference sequence). The CDR3 is 15 amino acids. The CDR3, as DNA: TGTGCCCGGAGCGAACAGACAGGGATGGGCAATGAGCAGTTCTTC. Protein sequence: CARSEQTGMGNEQFF.

In regard to this clonotype: An end of the junction does not agree with germline; a read error may underlie this. The rearrangement joins TRBV11-2 to TRBJ1-1; D is perhaps TRBD1 (5 bases). This CDR3 comprises 15 residues. CDR1 and CDR2 from the germline V gene are SGHAT and FQNNGV. In DNA form, the CDR3 reads TGTGCCAGCAGCCCTTGGGGGACGAGGAACACTGAAGTTTTCTTT. Protein: CASSPWGTRNTEVFF.

The CDR3 reads CASTRGVSHEQYF. DNA of the CDR3: TGTGCCAGCACTAGGGGAGTATCCCACGAGCAGTACTTC. J is TRBJ2-7 and V is TRBV6-5; D may match TRBD1 or TRBD2 (5 bases each). The CDR3 is 13 amino acids. The ends were cut back, 7 bases at V and 5 bases at J, with 15 bases in the middle. Germline V lookup: CDR1 MNHEY, CDR2 SVGAGI.

The chain couples TRBV13 to TRBJ2-1, with D perhaps TRBD2 (6 bases). CDR1 is PRHDT and CDR2 is FYEKMQ in the germline V gene (reference sequence). Trimming took off 8 bases at V and 6 bases at J, with 14 bases between the two ends. CDR3 length: 13 amino acids. CDR3 residues: CASCSGGTNEQFF. The CDR3 DNA is TGTGCCAGCTGCTCCGGAGGGACCAATGAGCAGTTCTTC.

The chain carries TRBV5-4 and TRBJ2-7; D perhaps matches TRBD2 (5 bases). The CDR3 loop spans 13 amino acids. The V end lost 0 bases, the J end lost 6 bases, and 10 bases lay between the germline ends. The germline gives CDR1 SGHNT, CDR2 YYREEE (reference sequence). The CDR3 here is CASSLVPAGEQYF. The CDR3 nucleotides are TGTGCCAGCAGCTTGGTCCCCGCGGGCGAGCAGTACTTC.